This T cell receptor beta chain was found in a study of long-term antiretroviral therapy in people with HIV. Concerning this clone itself: Its target is not known.

Version v3.0 of the immunoSEQ assay was performed at survey level. Sequencing used immunoSEQ multiplex PCR; TCRdb keeps in-frame clones, though not all of them. The sample holds 15,000 or so clones, about 79% seen once. Without exception, participants with HIV were treated in the United States. Regarding the study as a whole: The clones with expansion before ART were dominant in the repertoire at all time points.

The germline V gene encodes CDR1 LGHNA and CDR2 YSLEER. The germline V and J ends were trimmed by 1 base and 8 bases, with 9 bases remaining between them. This CDR3 is 13 amino acids long. The rearrangement uses TRBV4-3 and TRBJ2-4; D unresolved. The sample here was unsorted PBMCs, taken 0.4 years after starting antiretroviral therapy. This clonotype was obtained from a man younger than 45 with HIV. CDR3 amino acids: CASSQGVTDIQYF. DNA for the CDR3: TGCGCCAGCAGCCAAGGGGTGACTGACATTCAGTACTTC.